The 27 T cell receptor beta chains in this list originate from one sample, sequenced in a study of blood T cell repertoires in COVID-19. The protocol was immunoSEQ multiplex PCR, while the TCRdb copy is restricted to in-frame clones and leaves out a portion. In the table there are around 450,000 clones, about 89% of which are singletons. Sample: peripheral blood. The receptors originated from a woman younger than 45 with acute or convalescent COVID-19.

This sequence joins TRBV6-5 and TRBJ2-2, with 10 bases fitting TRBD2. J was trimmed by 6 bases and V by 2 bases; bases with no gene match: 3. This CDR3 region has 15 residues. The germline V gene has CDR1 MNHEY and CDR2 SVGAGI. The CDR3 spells CASSYKRGGPGELFF. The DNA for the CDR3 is TGTGCCAGCAGTTACAAGCGGGGGGGGCCCGGGGAGCTGTTTTTT.

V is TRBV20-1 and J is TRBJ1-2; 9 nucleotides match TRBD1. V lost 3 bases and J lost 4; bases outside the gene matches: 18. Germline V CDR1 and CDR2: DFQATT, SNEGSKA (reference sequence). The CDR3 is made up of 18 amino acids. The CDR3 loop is CSASNALTGGSLSYGYTF. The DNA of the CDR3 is TGCAGTGCTAGTAACGCATTGACAGGGGGATCTTTGAGCTATGGCTACACCTTC.

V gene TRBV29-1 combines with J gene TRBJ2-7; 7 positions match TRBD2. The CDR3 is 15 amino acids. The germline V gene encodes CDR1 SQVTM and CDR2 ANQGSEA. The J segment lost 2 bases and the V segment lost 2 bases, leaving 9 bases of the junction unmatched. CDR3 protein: CSVEWGGFRTYEQYF. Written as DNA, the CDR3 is TGCAGCGTTGAATGGGGAGGGTTTAGGACCTACGAGCAGTACTTC.

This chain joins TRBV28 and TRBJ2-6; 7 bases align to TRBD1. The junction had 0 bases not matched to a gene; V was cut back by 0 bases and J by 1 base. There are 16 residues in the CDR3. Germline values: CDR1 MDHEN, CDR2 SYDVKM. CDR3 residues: CASSLWTGSGANVLTF. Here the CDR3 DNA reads TGTGCCAGCAGTTTATGGACAGGGTCTGGGGCCAACGTCCTGACTTTC.

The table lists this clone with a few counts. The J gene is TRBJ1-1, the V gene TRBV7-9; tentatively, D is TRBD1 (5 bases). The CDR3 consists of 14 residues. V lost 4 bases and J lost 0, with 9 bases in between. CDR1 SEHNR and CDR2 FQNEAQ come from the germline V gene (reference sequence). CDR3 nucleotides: TGTGCCAGCAGCTCCCCCAGGGTGAACACTGAAGCTTTCTTT. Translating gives CASSSPRVNTEAFF.

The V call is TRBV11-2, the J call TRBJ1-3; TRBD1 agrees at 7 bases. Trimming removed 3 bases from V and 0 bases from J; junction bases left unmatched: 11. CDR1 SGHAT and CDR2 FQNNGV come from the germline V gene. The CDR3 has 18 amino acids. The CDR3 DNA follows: TGTGCCAGCAGCTTCCGCTCTCGGGGACAGTTCTCTGGAAACACCATATATTTT. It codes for CASSFRSRGQFSGNTIYF. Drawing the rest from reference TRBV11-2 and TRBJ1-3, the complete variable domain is EAGVAQSPRYKIIEKRQSVAFWCNPISGHATLYWYQQILGQGPKLLIQFQNNGVVDDSQLPKDRFSAERLKGVDSTLKIQPAKLEDSAVYLCASSFRSRGQFSGNTIYFGEGSWLTVV.

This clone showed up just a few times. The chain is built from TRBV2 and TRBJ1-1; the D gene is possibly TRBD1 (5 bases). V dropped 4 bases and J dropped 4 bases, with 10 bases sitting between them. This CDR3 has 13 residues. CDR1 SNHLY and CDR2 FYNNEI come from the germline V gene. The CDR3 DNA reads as TGTGCCAGCAGTGTCGGCGGGGCCACTGAAGCTTTCTTT. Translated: CASSVGGATEAFF.

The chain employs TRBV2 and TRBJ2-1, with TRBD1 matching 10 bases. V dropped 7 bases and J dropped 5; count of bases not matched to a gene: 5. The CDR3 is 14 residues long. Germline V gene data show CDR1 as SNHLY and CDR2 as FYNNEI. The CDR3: CASKPGQGNNEQFF. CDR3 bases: TGTGCCAGCAAACCGGGACAGGGGAACAATGAGCAGTTCTTC.

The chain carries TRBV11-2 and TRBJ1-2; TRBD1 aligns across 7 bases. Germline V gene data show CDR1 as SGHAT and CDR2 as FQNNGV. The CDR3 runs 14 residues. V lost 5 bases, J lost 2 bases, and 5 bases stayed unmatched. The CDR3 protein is CASSERTGNYGYTF. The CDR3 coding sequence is TGTGCCAGCAGCGAAAGGACAGGAAACTATGGCTACACCTTC.

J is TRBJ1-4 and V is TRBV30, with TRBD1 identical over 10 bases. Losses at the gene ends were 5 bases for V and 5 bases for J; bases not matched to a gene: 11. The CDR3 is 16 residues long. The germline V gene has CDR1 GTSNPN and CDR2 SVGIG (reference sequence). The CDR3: CAWGGQGSPFNEKLFF. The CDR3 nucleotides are TGTGCCTGGGGGGGACAGGGGTCTCCGTTCAATGAAAAACTGTTTTTT.

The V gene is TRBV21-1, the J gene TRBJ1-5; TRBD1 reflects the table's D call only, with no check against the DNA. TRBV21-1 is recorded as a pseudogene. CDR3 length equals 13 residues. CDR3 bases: TGTGCCAGCAGGCAGGGGGCTGAGCAGCCCCAGCATTTT. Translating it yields CASRQGAEQPQHF.

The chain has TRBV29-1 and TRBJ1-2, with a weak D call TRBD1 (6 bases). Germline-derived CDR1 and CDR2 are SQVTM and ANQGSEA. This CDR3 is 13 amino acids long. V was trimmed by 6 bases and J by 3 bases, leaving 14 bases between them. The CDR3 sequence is CSVDDRSHYGYTF. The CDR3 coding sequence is TGCAGCGTAGACGACAGGTCCCACTATGGCTACACCTTC.

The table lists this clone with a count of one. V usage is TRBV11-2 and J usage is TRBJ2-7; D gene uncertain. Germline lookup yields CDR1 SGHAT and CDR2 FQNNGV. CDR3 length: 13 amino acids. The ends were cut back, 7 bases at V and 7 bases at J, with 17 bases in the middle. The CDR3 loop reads CASNQILTREQYF. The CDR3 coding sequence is TGTGCCAGCAACCAAATATTGACGAGGGAGCAGTACTTC.

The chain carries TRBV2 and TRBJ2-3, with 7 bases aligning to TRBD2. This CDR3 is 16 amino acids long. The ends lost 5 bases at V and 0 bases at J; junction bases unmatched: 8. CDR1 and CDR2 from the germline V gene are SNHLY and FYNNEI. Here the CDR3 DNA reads TGTGCCAGCAGTCTACTTAGCGGGTCTAGCACAGATACGCAGTATTTT. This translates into CASSLLSGSSTDTQYF.

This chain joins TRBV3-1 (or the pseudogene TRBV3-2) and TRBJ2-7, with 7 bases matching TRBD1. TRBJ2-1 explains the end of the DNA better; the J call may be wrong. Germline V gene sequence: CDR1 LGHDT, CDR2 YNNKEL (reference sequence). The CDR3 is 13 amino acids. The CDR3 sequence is CASRVKGADEQFF. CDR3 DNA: TGTGCCAGCAGGGTAAAGGGGGCAGACGAGCAGTTCTTC.

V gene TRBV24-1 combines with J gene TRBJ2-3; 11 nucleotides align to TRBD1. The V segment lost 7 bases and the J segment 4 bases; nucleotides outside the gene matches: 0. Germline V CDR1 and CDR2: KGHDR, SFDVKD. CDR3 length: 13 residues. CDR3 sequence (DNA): TGTGCCACCAGGGGACAGGGGGCAGATACGCAGTATTTT. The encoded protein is CATRGQGADTQYF.

The CDR3 spells CASTQFPTGAYGYTF. The CDR3 DNA follows: TGTGCCAGCACCCAATTTCCGACAGGAGCCTATGGCTACACCTTC. The chain employs TRBV6-5 and TRBJ1-2; possibly TRBD1 for D (6 bases). Trimming pared 7 bases from V and 4 bases from J, leaving 19 bases between. The CDR3 is made up of 15 amino acids. Germline values: CDR1 MNHEY, CDR2 SVGAGI.

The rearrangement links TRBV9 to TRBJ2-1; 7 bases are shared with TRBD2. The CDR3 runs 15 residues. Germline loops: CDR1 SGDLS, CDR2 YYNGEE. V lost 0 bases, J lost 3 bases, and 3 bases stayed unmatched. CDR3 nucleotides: TGTGCCAGCAGCGTAGGGGGAGGGGTCTACAATGAGCAGTTCTTC. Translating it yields CASSVGGGVYNEQFF.

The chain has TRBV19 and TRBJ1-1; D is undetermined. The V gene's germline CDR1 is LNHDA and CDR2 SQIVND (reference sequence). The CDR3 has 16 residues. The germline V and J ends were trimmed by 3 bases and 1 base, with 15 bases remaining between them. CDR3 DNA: TGTGCCAGTAGTATCCCGCTGAGGGTAGGGAACACTGAAGCTTTCTTT. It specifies CASSIPLRVGNTEAFF.

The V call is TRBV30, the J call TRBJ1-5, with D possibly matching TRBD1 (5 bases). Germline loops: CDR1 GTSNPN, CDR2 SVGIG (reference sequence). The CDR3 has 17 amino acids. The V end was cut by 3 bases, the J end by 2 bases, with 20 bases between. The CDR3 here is CAWSFGITGEGNQPQHF. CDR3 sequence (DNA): TGTGCCTGGAGCTTCGGGATTACGGGGGAGGGCAATCAGCCCCAGCATTTT.

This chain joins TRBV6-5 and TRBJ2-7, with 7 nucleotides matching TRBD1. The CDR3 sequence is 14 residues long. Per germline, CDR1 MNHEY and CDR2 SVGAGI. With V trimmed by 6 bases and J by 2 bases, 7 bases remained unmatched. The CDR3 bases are TGTGCCAGCAGATTAGACAGGGTGGCCTACGAGCAGTACTTC. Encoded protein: CASRLDRVAYEQYF.

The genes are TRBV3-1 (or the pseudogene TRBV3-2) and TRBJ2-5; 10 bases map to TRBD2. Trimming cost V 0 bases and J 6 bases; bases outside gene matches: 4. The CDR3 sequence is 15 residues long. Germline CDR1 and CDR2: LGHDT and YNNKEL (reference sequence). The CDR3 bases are TGTGCCAGCAGCCAAGATCCTAGCGGGGGAAAGACCCAGTACTTC. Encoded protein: CASSQDPSGGKTQYF.

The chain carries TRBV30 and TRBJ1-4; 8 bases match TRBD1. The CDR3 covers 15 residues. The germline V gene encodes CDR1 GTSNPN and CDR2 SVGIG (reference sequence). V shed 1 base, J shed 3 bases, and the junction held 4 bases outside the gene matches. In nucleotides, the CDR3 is TGTGCCTGGAGTGCCAGGGGGCGCGCTAATGAAAAACTGTTTTTT. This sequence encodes CAWSARGRANEKLFF.

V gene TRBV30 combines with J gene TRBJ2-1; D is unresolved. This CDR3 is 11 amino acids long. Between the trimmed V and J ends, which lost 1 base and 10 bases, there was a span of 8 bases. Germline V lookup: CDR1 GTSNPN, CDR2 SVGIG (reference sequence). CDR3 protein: CAWSDGDEQFF. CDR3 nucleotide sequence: TGTGCCTGGAGTGACGGAGACGAGCAGTTCTTC.

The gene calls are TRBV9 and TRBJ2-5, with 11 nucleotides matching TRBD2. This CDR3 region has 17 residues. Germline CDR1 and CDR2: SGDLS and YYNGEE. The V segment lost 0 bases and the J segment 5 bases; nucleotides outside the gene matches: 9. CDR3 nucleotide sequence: TGTGCCAGCAGCGTAGGAAATAGCGGGGGGGCTGCTGAGACCCAGTACTTC. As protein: CASSVGNSGGAAETQYF.

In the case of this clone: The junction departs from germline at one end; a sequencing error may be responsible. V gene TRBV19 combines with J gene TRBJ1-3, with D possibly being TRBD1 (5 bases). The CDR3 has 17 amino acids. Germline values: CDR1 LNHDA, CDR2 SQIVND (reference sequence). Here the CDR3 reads CASSRAARQSSGNTIYF. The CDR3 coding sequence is TGTGCCAGCAGTAGGGCGGCTAGACAGAGCTCTGGAAACACCATATATTTT.

The CDR3 DNA follows: TGTGCCAGCAGCTTGACACCGTACGAGCAGTACTTC. Translation: CASSLTPYEQYF. The chain is built from TRBV11-2 and TRBJ2-7; D not certain. The ends were cut back, 3 bases at V and 4 bases at J, with 7 bases in the middle. The CDR3 is 12 residues long. The germline V gene has CDR1 SGHAT and CDR2 FQNNGV.